This T cell receptor (beta chain) was sequenced for a study of blood T cells in healthy people across ages. Points from the study as a whole: PBMC samples, being unsorted, prevented any conclusive comparison of naive and antigen-experienced cells. When set beside aged donors, long-lived donors presented more naive CD4+ cells and higher diversity.

A remark on this clonotype: Its antigen is as yet unknown. The germline gene is not matched at one end of the junction; a read error may be the cause.

Next came a second PCR, run for about 7 to 12 cycles, which used a sample-barcoded 5' primer along with a J-beta primer mix. TCRdb reanalysed the 5' RACE reads using MiXCR and keeps one entry per CDR3 protein. The repertoire holds approximately 2,000,000 distinct CDR3 sequences, with about two fifths as singletons. CDR3 length: 14 residues. Germline CDR1 MDHEN, CDR2 SYDVKM. Drawn from each donor were ten milliliters of peripheral blood. The sequencing sample was made of blood. This rearrangement joins TRBV28 to TRBJ2-1; D uncertain. This receptor was obtained from a human donor in good health. CDR3 amino acids: CASSLPGSHNEQFF. Here the CDR3 DNA reads TGTGCCAGCAGTTTGCCAGGCTCCCACAATGAGCAGTTCTTC.